Shown below are 5 T cell receptor beta chains from a single sample sequenced in a study of CD8 T cells in Susac syndrome. RNA was extracted with the RNeasy kit, and a quantity of roughly 0.5 to 1 ug was reverse transcribed using random hexamers. A single record per CDR3 protein comes from TCRdb applying MiXCR to the immunoSEQ multiplex PCR reads. The data show about 440,000 distinct CDR3 sequences, approximately 85% seen once. Sequencing was carried out using CD8+ T cells from PBMCs. Source of these receptors: a human donor with multiple sclerosis.

V is TRBV5-6 and J is TRBJ2-2; D tentatively fits TRBD1 or TRBD2 (5 bases each). Trimming cost V 3 bases and J 6 bases, with 18 bases left between them. CDR1 and CDR2 from the germline V gene are SGHDT and YYEEEE. The CDR3 is 16 amino acids. Here the CDR3 reads CASSSVPGARPGELFF. The CDR3 coding sequence is TGTGCCAGCAGCTCCGTCCCCGGGGCCAGGCCCGGGGAGCTGTTTTTT.

This chain joins TRBV30 and TRBJ1-1; D is uncertain. Germline assignment: CDR1 GTSNPN and CDR2 SVGIG (reference sequence). The CDR3 runs to 11 residues. V was pared by 2 bases and J by 5 bases, with 6 bases between. The CDR3 sequence is CAWSLSTEAFF. The CDR3 bases are TGTGCCTGGAGTCTCTCAACTGAAGCTTTCTTT.

In DNA form, the CDR3 reads TGTGCCAGCAGCTTAGATTGGGAAGGGAACGAGCAGTACTTC. Amino acid sequence: CASSLDWEGNEQYF. The rearrangement uses TRBV7-9 and TRBJ2-7, with D unresolved. Looked up from germline, CDR1 is SEHNR and CDR2 is FQNEAQ (reference sequence). V lost 1 base and J 5 bases, leaving 12 bases between the germline ends. The CDR3 is 14 residues long.

This sequence joins TRBV27 and TRBJ2-7; D remains ambiguous. CDR3 size: 13 residues. V was clipped by 3 bases and J by 1 base, with 7 bases between them. Germline values: CDR1 MNHEY, CDR2 SMNVEV (reference sequence). This chain's CDR3 is CASSFYESYEQYF. In DNA, the CDR3 is TGTGCCAGCAGTTTTTACGAATCCTACGAGCAGTACTTC.

This clonotype occurred once. The gene calls are TRBV6-5 and TRBJ2-1, with 10 bases identical to TRBD1. The V gene's germline CDR1 is MNHEY and CDR2 SVGAGI. V shed 0 bases, J shed 2 bases, and the junction held 1 base outside the gene matches. This CDR3 is built from 16 residues. CDR3 sequence: CASSYSGQGTYNEQFF. The CDR3 bases are TGTGCCAGCAGTTACTCGGGACAGGGGACCTACAATGAGCAGTTCTTC.